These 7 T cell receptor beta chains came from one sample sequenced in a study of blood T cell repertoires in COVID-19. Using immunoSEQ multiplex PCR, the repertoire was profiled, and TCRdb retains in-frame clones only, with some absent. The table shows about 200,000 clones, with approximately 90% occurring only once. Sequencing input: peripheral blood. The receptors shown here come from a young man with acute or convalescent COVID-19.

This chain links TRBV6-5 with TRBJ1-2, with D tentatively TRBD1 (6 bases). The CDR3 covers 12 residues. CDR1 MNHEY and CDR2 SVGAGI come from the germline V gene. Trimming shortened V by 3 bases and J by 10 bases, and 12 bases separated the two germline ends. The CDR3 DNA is TGTGCCAGCAGTTATAACAGGGATACCTACACCTTC. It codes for CASSYNRDTYTF.

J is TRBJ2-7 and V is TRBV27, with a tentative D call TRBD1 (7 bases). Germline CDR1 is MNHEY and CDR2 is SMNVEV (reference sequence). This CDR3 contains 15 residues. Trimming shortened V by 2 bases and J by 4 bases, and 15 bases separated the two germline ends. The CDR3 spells CASSLRARGEYEQYF. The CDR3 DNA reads TGTGCCAGCAGTTTAAGGGCCAGGGGGGAGTACGAGCAGTACTTC.

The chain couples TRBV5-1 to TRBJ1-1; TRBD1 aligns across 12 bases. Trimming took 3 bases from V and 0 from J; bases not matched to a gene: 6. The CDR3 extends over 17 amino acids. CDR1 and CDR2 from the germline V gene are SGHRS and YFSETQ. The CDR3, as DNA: TGCGCCAGCAGCTCGGGGACAGGGGGCGACTTGAACACTGAAGCTTTCTTT. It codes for CASSSGTGGDLNTEAFF.

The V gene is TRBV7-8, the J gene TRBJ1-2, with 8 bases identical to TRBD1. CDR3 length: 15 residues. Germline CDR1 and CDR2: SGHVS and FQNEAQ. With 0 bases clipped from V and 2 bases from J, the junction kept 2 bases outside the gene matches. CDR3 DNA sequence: TGTGCCAGCAGCTTAGCGACAGGGGAAAACTATGGCTACACCTTC. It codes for CASSLATGENYGYTF.

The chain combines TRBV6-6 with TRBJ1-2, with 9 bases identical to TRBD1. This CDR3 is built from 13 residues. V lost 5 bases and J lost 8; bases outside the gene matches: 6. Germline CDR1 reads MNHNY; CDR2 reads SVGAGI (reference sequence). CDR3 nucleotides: TGTGCCAGCAGTCGGACAGGGGTTGAAGGCTACACCTTC. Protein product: CASSRTGVEGYTF.

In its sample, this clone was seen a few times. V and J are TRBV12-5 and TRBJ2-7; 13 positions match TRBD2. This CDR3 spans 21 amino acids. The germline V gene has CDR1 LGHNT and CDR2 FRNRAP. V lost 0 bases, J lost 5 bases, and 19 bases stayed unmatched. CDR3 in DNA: TGTGCTAGTGGTTTGGTACTTGGAAGACTAGCGGGGGGCCGTTTAATCCACGAGCAGTACTTC. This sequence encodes CASGLVLGRLAGGRLIHEQYF.

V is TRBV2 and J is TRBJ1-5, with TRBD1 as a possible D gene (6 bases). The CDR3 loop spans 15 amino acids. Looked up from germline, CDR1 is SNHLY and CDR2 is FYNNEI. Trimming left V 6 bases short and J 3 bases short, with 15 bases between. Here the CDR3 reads CASRRTDNNNQPQHF. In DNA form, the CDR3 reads TGTGCCAGCAGAAGGACAGACAACAACAATCAGCCCCAGCATTTT.